This T cell receptor (beta chain) came from a study of OX40 agonist ivuxolimab in advanced cancers. Germline assignment: CDR1 SEHNR and CDR2 FQNEAQ (reference sequence). Trimming left V 5 bases short and J 4 bases short, with 12 bases between. CDR3 size: 14 residues. Profiling relied on immunoSEQ multiplex PCR, and the TCRdb table lists in-frame clones only, not all of them. The repertoire consists of 100,000 or so clones, with 84% occurring once and the leading ten covering around 5.5%. The chain has TRBV7-9 and TRBJ2-1, with D hard to call. The source of this sequence is an adult with an advanced solid tumor such as melanoma, head and neck, liver or kidney cancer. The specimen was CD4+ or CD8+ T cells sorted from blood, collected in a trial of the OX40 agonist ivuxolimab. The CDR3 spells CASSLLGQYNEQFF. CDR3 in DNA: TGTGCCAGCAGCCTGCTCGGGCAGTACAATGAGCAGTTCTTC.